Listed below are T cell receptor beta chains from one sample, sequenced in a study of radiotherapy plus CTLA-4 blockade in lung cancer. TCRdb keeps only in-frame clones here, not all; method: immunoSEQ multiplex PCR. Of 70,000 to 95,000 clones in the sample, about 83% were seen once. The sample in question was peripheral blood, obtained from a patient treated with radiotherapy plus ipilimumab. Source of these receptors: a human donor with non-small cell lung cancer that progressed on radiotherapy plus ipilimumab. Each CDR3 is given with its conserved first and last residue. The D gene is left open where the match is weak. Size tells how often a clone was seen (once, few, many) or the class of an expanded clone, and some rows leave it out.

NA | NA | TRBJ1-4 | 15 | TRBV7-9 | TGTGCCAGCAGCTTGGGCAGCTCAACTAATGAAAAACTGTTTTTT | CASSLGSSTNEKLFF
NA | TRBD1 | TRBJ2-7 | 13 | TRBV6-1 | TGTGCCAGCAGTGGATGGACAGGCTACGAGCAGTACTTC | CASSGWTGYEQYF
NA | NA | TRBJ1-6 | 12 | TRBV6-5 | TGTGCCAGCAGCCAGGGGAATTCACCCCTCCACTTT | CASSQGNSPLHF
NA | NA | TRBJ1-5 | 16 | TRBV4-1 | TGCGCCAGCAGCCAAGAAGGCCGGGCAGGGACTCAGCCCCAGCATTTT | CASSQEGRAGTQPQHF
NA | NA | TRBJ1-6 | 14 | TRBV28 | TGTGCCAGCAGTTTGGGGGATTCGAATTCACCCCTCCACTTT | CASSLGDSNSPLHF
once | TRBD2 | TRBJ2-7 | 14 | TRBV7-3 | TGTGCCAGCAGCCTCGGGGGGGTCCCCTACGAGCAGTACTTC | CASSLGGVPYEQYF
NA | NA | TRBJ1-4 | 13 | TRBV6-6 | TGTGCCAGCAGCTTGGGGAGGAATGAAAAACTGTTTTTT | CASSLGRNEKLFF
NA | NA | TRBJ1-2 | 12 | TRBV7-9 | TGTGCCAGCAGCCCGGGACTATATGGCTACACCTTC | CASSPGLYGYTF
NA | TRBD1 | TRBJ1-2 | 15 | TRBV19 | TGTGCCAGTAGTCCCGGACAGGGGACGGGCTATGGCTACACCTTC | CASSPGQGTGYGYTF
NA | TRBD2 | TRBJ2-1 | 15 | TRBV11-3 | TGTGCCAGCAGCTTAGATTCGAGCGGGAGGCATGAGCAGTTCTTC | CASSLDSSGRHEQFF
NA | TRBD2 | TRBJ2-5 | 15 | TRBV18 | TGTGCCAGCTCACTACTAGCGGGAGTTCGCGAGACCCAGTACTTC | CASSLLAGVRETQYF
NA | NA | TRBJ2-5 | 12 | TRBV27 | TGTGCCAGCAGTTTATCACCGGGGACCCAGTACTTC | CASSLSPGTQYF
few | TRBD1 | TRBJ1-5 | 14 | TRBV27 | TGTGCCAGCAGTCGACAGGGGCCCGATCAGCCCCAGCATTTT | CASSRQGPDQPQHF
NA | TRBD1 | TRBJ1-5 | 14 | TRBV28 | TGTGCCAGCAGCGGGCGGACAGGGCCTCAGCCCCAGCATTTT | CASSGRTGPQPQHF
NA | TRBD1 | TRBJ1-1 | 15 | TRBV7-3 | TGTGCCAGCAGCCTACAGGGGCGAATGAACACTGAAGCTTTCTTT | CASSLQGRMNTEAFF
NA | TRBD1 | TRBJ2-7 | 15 | TRBV2 | TGTGCCAGCCACCCGGGACAGGGGGCAACCTACGAGCAGTACTTC | CASHPGQGATYEQYF
NA | NA | TRBJ1-5 | 11 | TRBV7-9 | TGTGCCAGCAGCTCGAACAAGCCCCAGCATTTT | CASSSNKPQHF
NA | TRBD2 | TRBJ2-1 | 15 | TRBV5-4 | TGTGCCAGCAGCTACTCTAGCGGGTCCTACAATGAGCAGTTCTTC | CASSYSSGSYNEQFF
NA | NA | TRBJ1-4 | 15 | TRBV6-1 | TGTGCCAGCAGTCGAAACGGGGGAACTAATGAAAAACTGTTTTTT | CASSRNGGTNEKLFF
NA | NA | TRBJ1-3 | 16 | TRBV5-4 | TGTGCCAGCAGTACTACAGCCTTTGGAGCCGGAAACACCATATATTTT | CASSTTAFGAGNTIYF
NA | NA | TRBJ1-2 | 12 | TRBV7-2 | TGTGCCAGCAGCTTAGGGGGGGTTGGCTACACCTTC | CASSLGGVGYTF
NA | NA | TRBJ2-7 | 14 | TRBV18 | TGTGCCAGCTCACCACCTGAGGGCGCCTACGAGCAGTACTTC | CASSPPEGAYEQYF
once | NA | TRBJ2-5 | 14 | TRBV6-6 | TGTGCCAGCAGTTACTCTACTGGGCGAGAGACCCAGTACTTC | CASSYSTGRETQYF
once | TRBD1 | TRBJ1-2 | 16 | TRBV7-2 | TGTGCCAGCAGCTTGGGGGGGACAGGGAGATACTATGGCTACACCTTC | CASSLGGTGRYYGYTF
NA | TRBD2 | TRBJ2-2 | 18 | TRBV11-2 | TGTGCCAGCAGCTTAGCTCTCCTTAGCGGGAGGAACACCGGGGAGCTGTTTTTT | CASSLALLSGRNTGELFF
NA | NA | TRBJ1-5 | 15 | TRBV7-9 | TGTGCCAGCAGCTCCGGGAGTTATAGCAATCAGCCCCAGCATTTT | CASSSGSYSNQPQHF
NA | NA | TRBJ2-1 | 16 | TRBV5-6 | TGTGCCAGCAGCTTGGGTACAGCAAGCTCCTACAATGAGCAGTTCTTC | CASSLGTASSYNEQFF
few | TRBD1 | TRBJ1-3 | 14 | TRBV28 | TGTGCCAGCAGAACAGGGGGGTCCTGGTACACCATATATTTT | CASRTGGSWYTIYF
NA | NA | TRBJ2-2 | 14 | TRBV19 | TGTGCCAGTAGGGGGGGCCTGGACACCGGGGAGCTGTTTTTT | CASRGGLDTGELFF
NA | TRBD1 | TRBJ1-5 | 19 | TRBV7-3 | TGTGCCAGCAGCTCCCCGGGACAGGGGGGGAAGAATAGCAATCAGCCCCAGCATTTT | CASSSPGQGGKNSNQPQHF
once | TRBD1 | TRBJ1-5 | 14 | TRBV6-5 | TGTGCCAGCAGTTACTCCGCAGGGGGTCAGCCCCAGCATTTT | CASSYSAGGQPQHF
NA | TRBD1 | TRBJ1-5 | 16 | TRBV7-2 | TGTGCCAGCAGCTTATCCGGGACAGGGGGGTGGCAGCCCCAGCATTTT | CASSLSGTGGWQPQHF
NA | NA | TRBJ2-5 | 15 | TRBV18 | TGTGCCAGCTCAGCGGGACAGACCAACCAAGAGACCCAGTACTTC | CASSAGQTNQETQYF
NA | NA | TRBJ2-7 | 15 | TRBV5-1 | TGCGCCAGCAGCTTGGTAGTGGGAGCAGGCTACGAGCAGTACTTC | CASSLVVGAGYEQYF
NA | TRBD2 | TRBJ2-1 | 15 | TRBV9 | TGTGCCAGCAGCGTAGGGACTAGTGGGTCCCATGAGCAGTTCTTC | CASSVGTSGSHEQFF
NA | NA | TRBJ1-3 | 13 | TRBV7-9 | TGTGCCAGCAGCGAAGGGGTAGGAAACACCATATATTTT | CASSEGVGNTIYF
NA | NA | TRBJ2-7 | 15 | TRBV11-3 | TGTGCCAGCAGCCCCGGGGGAGGGGGGGCCAACGAGCAGTACTTC | CASSPGGGGANEQYF
NA | NA | TRBJ1-2 | 10 | TRBV29-1 | TGCAGCGTTGAGTCCTATGGCTACACCTTC | CSVESYGYTF
NA | TRBD1 | TRBJ2-2 | 14 | TRBV4-2 | TGTGCCAGCAGCCAGGACAGGGCCGGCGGGGAGCTGTTTTTT | CASSQDRAGGELFF
NA | NA | TRBJ1-1 | 14 | TRBV23-1 | TGCGCCAGCAGTCAAAGAGTCGAGAACACTGAAGCTTTCTTT | CASSQRVENTEAFF
NA | TRBD2 | TRBJ2-1 | 15 | TRBV19 | TGTGCCAGTAGTATAAGTAGCGGGGCTTACAATGAGCAGTTCTTC | CASSISSGAYNEQFF
NA | TRBD2 | TRBJ2-5 | 13 | TRBV9 | TGTGCCAGCAGCGTAGGACTAGCGGGAAACCAGTACTTC | CASSVGLAGNQYF
NA | NA | TRBJ2-1 | 14 | TRBV19 | TGTGCCAGTAACCAGCGGAGCTCCTACAATGAGCAGTTCTTC | CASNQRSSYNEQFF
NA | NA | TRBJ1-1 | 16 | TRBV27 | TGTGCCAGCAGTTTATACGGGGTAAAAGGGGACACTGAAGCTTTCTTT | CASSLYGVKGDTEAFF
NA | NA | TRBJ1-5 | 16 | TRBV10-3 | TGTGCCATCAGTGAGTGGCCTGCTGGGAGCAATCAGCCCCAGCATTTT | CAISEWPAGSNQPQHF
NA | TRBD1 | TRBJ1-2 | 14 | TRBV7-2 | TGTGCCAGCAGCGGAATCACAGGGGCCTATGGCTACACCTTC | CASSGITGAYGYTF
NA | NA | TRBJ2-7 | 15 | TRBV7-2 | TGTGCCAGCAGCCAAAGCCCACAGGGACTCTACGAGCAGTACTTC | CASSQSPQGLYEQYF
NA | TRBD1 | TRBJ1-6 | 13 | TRBV7-9 | TGTGCCAGCAGCTCACAGGGGGATTCACCCCTCCACTTT | CASSSQGDSPLHF
NA | NA | TRBJ2-7 | 11 | TRBV6-5 | TGTGCCAGCAGTCGGCGTAACGAGCAGTACTTC | CASSRRNEQYF
once | NA | TRBJ2-1 | 13 | TRBV5-6 | TGTGCCAGCAGCGGGGGACTCTACAATGAGCAGTTCTTC | CASSGGLYNEQFF
NA | TRBD1 | TRBJ1-1 | 14 | TRBV19 | TGTGCCAGCAGAATGGACAGGGGGCATGGTGAAGCTTTCTTT | CASRMDRGHGEAFF
once | NA | TRBJ2-7 | 13 | TRBV6-5 | TGTGCCAGCAGTTACTCGGAGGCCTACGAGCAGTACTTC | CASSYSEAYEQYF
NA | TRBD2 | TRBJ2-3 | 15 | TRBV30 | TGTGCCTGGGGGACTAGCGGGAGTGGAACAGATACGCAGTATTTT | CAWGTSGSGTDTQYF
NA | NA | TRBJ2-1 | 16 | TRBV6-5 | TGTGCCAGCAGTTCCGCCGGGACACCGACTTACAATGAGCAGTTCTTC | CASSSAGTPTYNEQFF
NA | NA | TRBJ1-2 | 16 | TRBV11-2 | TGTGCCAGCAGCTTAGATCTAGTCACAGGGTATAATGGCTACACCTTC | CASSLDLVTGYNGYTF
NA | TRBD1 | TRBJ1-1 | 12 | TRBV6-5 | TGTGCCAGCAAACCAGGGACAGGGGAAGCTTTCTTT | CASKPGTGEAFF
NA | NA | TRBJ2-5 | 14 | TRBV4-1 | TGCGCCAGCAGCCAAGGGCAGGCTATGGAGACCCAGTACTTC | CASSQGQAMETQYF
NA | NA | TRBJ2-3 | 15 | TRBV19 | TGTGCCAGTAGTATGAGACAGTCTAGCACAGATACGCAGTATTTT | CASSMRQSSTDTQYF
few | TRBD2 | TRBJ2-3 | 16 | TRBV5-3 | TGTGCCAGAAGCGTAGGGACTAGCGGGGTCACAGATACGCAGTATTTT | CARSVGTSGVTDTQYF